These 20 T cell receptor beta chains came from one sample sequenced in a study of T cell changes during pregnancy in multiple sclerosis. Only in-frame clones appear in the TCRdb table, and some are missing; sequencing was by immunoSEQ multiplex PCR. The sample yields around 100,000 clones, almost 95% seen once. The input for sequencing was peripheral blood, taken before pregnancy. The receptors here all came from a female donor with multiple sclerosis, enrolled in a pregnancy study.

The chain recombines TRBV5-1 with TRBJ2-7; D ambiguous. The germline V and J ends were trimmed by 4 bases and 4 bases, with 9 bases remaining between them. Germline values: CDR1 SGHRS, CDR2 YFSETQ. The CDR3 is 12 residues long. As DNA, the CDR3 is TGCGCCAGCAGCCCCTCAGGATACGAGCAGTACTTC. Translated: CASSPSGYEQYF.

V gene TRBV9 combines with J gene TRBJ2-1; TRBD2 aligns across 11 bases. CDR1 and CDR2 from the germline V gene are SGDLS and YYNGEE. This CDR3 is 14 amino acids long. Unmatched junction bases numbered 4, after V lost 3 bases and J lost 8 bases. CDR3 sequence: CASSGASGGYEQFF. The CDR3 DNA reads TGTGCCAGCAGCGGGGCTAGCGGGGGGTATGAGCAGTTCTTC.

The chain uses TRBV9 and TRBJ2-7; 8 bases match TRBD2. J lost 0 bases, V lost 0 bases, and 11 bases had no gene match. Germline loops: CDR1 SGDLS, CDR2 YYNGEE. The CDR3 spans 18 residues. In nucleotides, the CDR3 is TGTGCCAGCAGCGTAGGTCCTAGCGGGTCTACGAGCTCCTACGAGCAGTACTTC. It is translated as CASSVGPSGSTSSYEQYF. The complete variable domain, with remaining parts taken from reference TRBV9 and TRBJ2-7, reads DSGVTQTPKHLITATGQRVTLRCSPRSGDLSVYWYQQSLDQGLQFLIQYYNGEERAKGNILERFSAQQFPDLHSELNLSSLELGDSALYFCASSVGPSGSTSSYEQYFGPGTRLTVT.

This sequence joins TRBV19 and TRBJ1-2; tentative D call: TRBD1 (6 bases). This CDR3 comprises 14 residues. CDR1 is LNHDA and CDR2 is SQIVND in the germline V gene (reference sequence). V was shortened by 5 bases and J by 2 bases, with 12 bases between the two germline ends. CDR3 nucleotide sequence: TGTGCCAGTAGTTACCCCGGACAGAACTATGGCTACACCTTC. It specifies CASSYPGQNYGYTF.

The rearrangement uses TRBV29-1 and TRBJ1-1; 9 bases are a match to TRBD1. Germline V lookup: CDR1 SQVTM, CDR2 ANQGSEA. V gave up 4 bases and J gave up 6 bases; unmatched junction bases: 9. The CDR3 runs 14 residues. DNA for the CDR3: TGCAGCGTTGGGGTTGGGACAGGGCGCGCTGAAGCTTTCTTT. Amino acids: CSVGVGTGRAEAFF.

Here the CDR3 DNA reads TGTGCCAGCGGGCAGGGCTATGAGCAGTTCTTC. This codes for CASGQGYEQFF. This rearrangement joins TRBV6-5 to TRBJ2-1, with D possibly being TRBD1 (5 bases). Germline CDR1 MNHEY, CDR2 SVGAGI. The CDR3 is 11 residues long. V was clipped by 8 bases and J by 8 bases, with 10 bases between them.

The chain is built from TRBV5-1 and TRBJ1-1, with D possibly matching TRBD1 (6 bases). CDR1 is SGHRS, CDR2 YFSETQ, per germline. The CDR3 consists of 16 residues. The germline V and J ends were trimmed by 1 base and 1 base, with 14 bases remaining between them. CDR3 coding DNA: TGCGCCAGCAGCTTGTGGGGGGGCCCTTCGAACACTGAAGCTTTCTTT. Its protein is CASSLWGGPSNTEAFF.

The chain employs TRBV30 and TRBJ2-7; D unresolved. Germline assignment: CDR1 GTSNPN and CDR2 SVGIG (reference sequence). The CDR3 contains 14 residues. V lost 4 bases and J 2 bases, leaving 15 bases between the germline ends. CDR3 coding DNA: TGTGCCTGGAAAGACGGCAGGTGTACCTACGAGCAGTACTTC. It translates to CAWKDGRCTYEQYF.

The chain uses TRBV29-1 and TRBJ2-7; 7 bases fit TRBD2. V was pared by 2 bases and J by 3 bases, with 4 bases of the junction left unmatched. CDR3 length equals 13 residues. CDR1 and CDR2 from the germline V gene are SQVTM and ANQGSEA. DNA of the CDR3: TGCAGCGTTGAAAGGGGAGGGGACTACGAGCAGTACTTC. Translating it yields CSVERGGDYEQYF.

The chain has TRBV10-2 and TRBJ2-7, with a possible D match to TRBD2 (6 bases). The CDR3 length is 11 residues. Germline V lookup: CDR1 WSHSY, CDR2 SAAADI. V was shortened by 7 bases and J by 4 bases, with 8 bases between the two germline ends. The CDR3 nucleotides read TGCGCCAGCAACGGAGGGTACGAGCAGTACTTC. Protein product: CASNGGYEQYF.

The chain carries TRBV5-1 and TRBJ2-7, with TRBD2 matching over 9 bases. V trimming: 4 bases; J trimming: 3 bases; junction bases outside the gene matches: 5. Germline assignment: CDR1 SGHRS and CDR2 YFSETQ. The CDR3 sequence is 14 residues long. In DNA, the CDR3 is TGCGCCAGCAGCCTTAGCGGGAGCGGCTACGAGCAGTACTTC. Translating gives CASSLSGSGYEQYF.

DNA of the CDR3: TGTGCCAGCAGCCACCCCGGACAGGGGACCTACGAGCAGTACTTC. This translates into CASSHPGQGTYEQYF. The chain joins TRBV7-9 to TRBJ2-7; 9 bases agree with TRBD1. CDR3 length: 15 residues. V gave up 5 bases and J gave up 2 bases; unmatched junction bases: 7. Per the germline V gene, CDR1 is SEHNR and CDR2 is FQNEAQ (reference sequence).

The J gene is TRBJ2-3, the V gene TRBV14; perhaps TRBD2 as D (6 bases). Trimming pared 1 base from V and 0 bases from J, leaving 8 bases between. The CDR3 runs 15 residues. Germline-derived CDR1 and CDR2 are SGHDN and FVKESK. The DNA for the CDR3 is TGTGCCAGCAGCCAAGGCGGGGCTAGCACAGATACGCAGTATTTT. The encoded protein is CASSQGGASTDTQYF.

Only one count was recorded for this clone. The genes are TRBV20-1 and TRBJ1-1; D remains unclear. V was cut by 0 bases and J by 12 bases, with 11 bases left in between. From germline, CDR1 is DFQATT and CDR2 SNEGSKA (reference sequence). CDR3 length: 11 residues. Here the CDR3 reads CSARDKMASFF. For the CDR3, the DNA is TGCAGTGCTAGAGATAAAATGGCATCTTTCTTT.

The CDR3 region is CASRDMSLQGAEKLFF. The CDR3 region has the DNA TGTGCCAGCCGCGACATGTCCCTACAGGGGGCCGAAAAACTGTTTTTT. The rearrangement uses TRBV5-5 and TRBJ1-4, with TRBD1 identical over 9 bases. Germline V CDR1 and CDR2: SGHKS, YYEKEE (reference sequence). CDR3 size: 16 residues. V trimming: 7 bases; J trimming: 8 bases; junction bases outside the gene matches: 15.

Here the CDR3 DNA reads TGTGCCAGCAGCCAAGATAAGGTATTAGGGGACAGGGATGGTCAGCCCCAGCATTTT. It encodes CASSQDKVLGDRDGQPQHF. This chain links TRBV4-2 with TRBJ1-5, with TRBD1 identical over 9 bases. The CDR3 is 19 residues long. Germline values: CDR1 LGHNA, CDR2 YNFKEQ. Losses at the gene ends were 0 bases for V and 6 bases for J; bases not matched to a gene: 15.

The rearrangement uses TRBV28 and TRBJ1-2, with 12 bases aligning to TRBD1. The CDR3 is 17 amino acids. Germline V gene lookup returns CDR1 MDHEN and CDR2 SYDVKM. V gave up 2 bases and J gave up 8 bases; unmatched junction bases: 12. CDR3 DNA sequence: TGTGCCAGCAGTTTAACCGTCCCGGGACAGGGGGCGAGGGGCTACACCTTC. Its protein product is CASSLTVPGQGARGYTF.

The V call is TRBV28, the J call TRBJ2-5; a weak D match, TRBD2 (5 bases). The CDR3 sequence is 13 residues long. The V and J ends lost 1 base and 5 bases respectively, with 8 bases between them. CDR1 is MDHEN, CDR2 SYDVKM, per germline. The CDR3 coding sequence is TGTGCCAGCAGTTTATCGGGCGGGGAGACCCAGTACTTC. It specifies CASSLSGGETQYF.

The J gene is TRBJ2-2, the V gene TRBV30; D may be TRBD2 (7 bases). In germline, CDR1 is GTSNPN, CDR2 SVGIG (reference sequence). The CDR3 covers 13 residues. Between the trimmed V and J ends, which lost 0 bases and 6 bases, there was a span of 8 bases. The CDR3 is CAWSVGGAGELFF. The CDR3 nucleotides read TGTGCCTGGAGTGTAGGGGGGGCCGGGGAGCTGTTTTTT.

The V and J genes are TRBV2 and TRBJ1-4; 8 bases are shared with TRBD1. With V trimmed by 10 bases and J by 16 bases, 14 bases remained unmatched. Germline V gene data show CDR1 as SNHLY and CDR2 as FYNNEI. The length of the CDR3 is 12 residues. CDR3 protein: CATQGQGARRFF. CDR3 nucleotides: TGTGCCACCCAAGGACAGGGTGCCAGAAGGTTTTTT.